The clone carrying this T cell receptor (beta chain) was counted only a few times. With roughly 200,000 irradiated, violet-dye-labeled stimulator cells, roughly 200,000 CFSE-labeled responder cells were plated. CD3+CD4+ and CD3+CD8+ responders that were proliferating and CFSE-low were sorted post-reaction. The protocol was immunoSEQ multiplex PCR, while the TCRdb copy is restricted to in-frame clones and leaves out a portion. There are about 23,000 clones in the sample; 35% to 50% occur only once, and approximately 1.3% lies in the top ten. J was trimmed by 4 bases and V by 2 bases; bases with no gene match: 4. Germline-derived CDR1 and CDR2 are SGHVS and FNYEAQ. CDR3 size: 14 residues. The sample is drawn from a study of graft-versus-host responses after intestinal transplantation. Across the whole study: Grafts that recipients had were multivisceral, liver-intestinal, or isolated intestinal transplants. Whole-study findings and limits: Graft-donor T cell macrochimerism in patients accompanied high graft-versus-host to host-versus-graft clonal ratios in allografts. Early after transplant, HvG declines were associated with peak levels of circulating GvH clones.

The V and J genes are TRBV7-6 and TRBJ1-2; 7 bases match TRBD1. This TCR was sampled from a human patient who was an organ donor for intestinal transplantation. The sequences come from alloreactive CD8+ T cells from a mixed lymphocyte reaction culture, collected before transplantation. Subset indicated: CFSE-low proliferating T cells sorted from approximately 6-day pre-transplant mixed lymphocyte reaction (GvH or HvG direction). The CDR3 region is CASSLNRGGYGYTF. The DNA of the CDR3 is TGTGCCAGCAGCTTAAACAGGGGCGGCTATGGCTACACCTTC.